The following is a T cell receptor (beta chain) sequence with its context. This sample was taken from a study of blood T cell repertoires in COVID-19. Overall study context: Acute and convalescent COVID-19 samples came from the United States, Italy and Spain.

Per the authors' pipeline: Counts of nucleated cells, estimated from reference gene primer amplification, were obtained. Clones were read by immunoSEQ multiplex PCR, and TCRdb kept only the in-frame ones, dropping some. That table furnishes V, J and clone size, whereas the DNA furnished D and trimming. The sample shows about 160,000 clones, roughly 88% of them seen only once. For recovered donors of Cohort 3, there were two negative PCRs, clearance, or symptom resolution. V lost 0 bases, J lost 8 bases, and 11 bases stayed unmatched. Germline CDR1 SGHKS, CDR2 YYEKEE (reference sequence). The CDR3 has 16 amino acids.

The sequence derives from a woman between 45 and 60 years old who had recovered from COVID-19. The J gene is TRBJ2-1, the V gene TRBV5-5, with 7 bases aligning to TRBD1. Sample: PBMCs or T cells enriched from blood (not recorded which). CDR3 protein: CASSLAVVDRYDEQFF. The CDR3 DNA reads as TGTGCCAGCAGCTTGGCCGTTGTGGACAGGTATGATGAGCAGTTCTTC.